This T cell receptor beta chain was sequenced for a study of CD8 T cells in ankylosing spondylitis (TCRdb year 2017). Broadly, across the study: To find TCR variants linked to disease, the study profiled T cell receptor beta repertoires in ankylosing spondylitis patients and healthy donors. The whole study cohort included over a hundred healthy donors and 25 or so ankylosing spondylitis patients. Peripheral blood was sampled, and synovial fluid was additionally collected from ankylosing spondylitis patients.

Results and caveats for the whole study, not just this receptor: A CD8+ phenotype was shown by the disease-linked clones, which were found at relatively low frequencies in peripheral blood. Some motif variants were previously reported in synovial fluid and blood of reactive arthritis patients, suggesting common disease-initiation mechanisms. A TCR beta motif made up of 7 to 9 highly homologous amino acid variants appeared to be characteristic of blood from ankylosing spondylitis patients. According to the report, matched synovial fluid samples from ankylosing spondylitis patients were significantly enriched for the disease-linked clones.

Instrument used: Illumina HiSeq 2500. Quantitative 5'-RACE with molecular barcodes was used to prepare TCR beta libraries. For the original study's pipeline: A new computational method based on a probabilistic model of VDJ rearrangement was used to identify disease-linked TCR variants. TCRdb reran the public reads through fastp at Q25 and MiXCR, keeping productive beta chains. All rows with the same CDR3 protein become a single entry with the most common DNA and genes. What appears here as the V and J calls and clone size reflects TCRdb's work, not the paper's. The sample has a few hundred thousand distinct CDR3 sequences on record, under 20% of them singletons. The top ten clones comprise 25% to 40% of the sample. Deletion took 0 bases off V and 4 bases off J, with a span of 23 bases between the germline ends. For CDR1 and CDR2, the germline V gene lists SGHDT and YYEEEE. There are 19 amino acids in the CDR3, from cysteine to phenylalanine inclusive. Kept here is only the CDR3 DNA, which spans 57 bases and is read in frame from base 1.

In this sample, this clonotype turned up a few times. The antigen it recognizes is unknown. One base away there is no much larger clone; base qualities are not given. Rearrangement joined TRBV5-6 to TRBJ2-1; the D segment could be TRBD2, given 6 matching bases. The clonotype comes from a male donor with ankylosing spondylitis or in good health (not recorded which). Sequenced sample: blood, either unsorted or a sorted T cell fraction (not recorded which). The bases are TGTGCCAGCAGCTTGGCTGGGAGGCCTAGTCGGATCCGGTACAATGAGCAGTTCTTC. Its translation reads: CASSLAGRPSRIRYNEQFF.